This T cell receptor (beta chain) was recovered during a study of T cell changes during pregnancy in multiple sclerosis (dated by TCRdb to about 2019). With respect to the entire study: In women with multiple sclerosis, the researchers looked at how the T cell repertoire shifted as pregnancy progressed.

Remarks on this clone: The antigen it binds to is not known. Base qualities are not at hand, and no much larger clone is one base apart.

The library relied on the immunoSEQ multiplex PCR assay. Held by TCRdb, this immuneACCESS table contains in-frame sequences only and omits some clones. Under half of the omission traces to an unresolved V gene where checked; the cause of the rest is unknown. This sample has 60,000 or so clones in its table, and around 90% of those were observed once. About 0.9% of the sample belongs to the ten largest clones. Spanning cysteine to phenylalanine, the CDR3 consists of 16 amino acids. The CDR3 DNA has 48 bases and is translated from base 1. V and J are truncated by 4 bases and 7 bases respectively, leaving an intervening sequence of 20 bases. The germline V gene supplies CDR1 MDHEN and CDR2 SYDVKM.

The V and J genes are TRBV28 and TRBJ1-5; the D gene is perhaps TRBD1, on 6 matching bases. Specimen: peripheral blood, collected before pregnancy. The TCR sequence derives from a female donor with multiple sclerosis, enrolled in a pregnancy study. The nucleotides are TGTGCCAGCAGTTCCCCTCCGGGAACAGGGATGCAGCCCCAGCATTTT. Its product reads: CASSSPPGTGMQPQHF.